This TCR beta chain was observed in a study of T cells after yellow fever vaccination. Study information: The SMART-Seq v4 Ultra Low Input method served to prepare the low-cell-number fractions.

Study-wide results and caveats: The study found a weaker secondary response that peaked faster, day 5 versus 15. Boosting was followed by the reappearance of most primary-vaccination clones (about 96% CD4, 85% to 90% CD8).

There are many counts of this clonotype. Its antigen is still unknown. The length of the CDR3 is 14 residues. Germline CDR1 is SGHTA and CDR2 is FQGNSA. Trimming stripped 5 bases from V and 2 bases from J, with 12 bases between. They built TCR cDNA with 5'RACE template switching, a step that put in a universal primer site and UMIs. TCRdb re-analysed the 5' RACE reads in MiXCR, keeping a single row per CDR3 protein. The table records 250,000 or so distinct CDR3 sequences, about 3.5% of them present only once. This clonotype was sampled from a man aged 18 to 29 who received the YFV17D yellow fever vaccine. V and J are TRBV7-2 and TRBJ1-2; a weak D match, TRBD1 (5 bases). The sequencing used PBMCs, collected 15 days after the yellow fever booster vaccination. The CDR3 nucleotides are TGTGCCAGCAGCACATACTCAGGGAACTATGGCTACACCTTC. It yields the protein CASSTYSGNYGYTF.